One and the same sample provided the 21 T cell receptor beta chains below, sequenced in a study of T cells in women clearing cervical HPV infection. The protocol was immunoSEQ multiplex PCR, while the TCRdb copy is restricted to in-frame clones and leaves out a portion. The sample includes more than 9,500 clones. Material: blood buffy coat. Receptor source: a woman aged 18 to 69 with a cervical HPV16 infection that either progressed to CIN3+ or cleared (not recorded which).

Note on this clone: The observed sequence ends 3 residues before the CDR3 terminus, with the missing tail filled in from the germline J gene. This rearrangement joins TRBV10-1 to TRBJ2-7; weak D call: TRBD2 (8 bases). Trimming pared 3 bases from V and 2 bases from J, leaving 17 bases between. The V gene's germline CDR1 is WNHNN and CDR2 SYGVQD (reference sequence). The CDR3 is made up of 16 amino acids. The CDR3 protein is CASSDRSGGQTYEQYF. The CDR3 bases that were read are TGCGCCAGCAGTGACCGAAGCGGGGGACAGACCTACGAG.

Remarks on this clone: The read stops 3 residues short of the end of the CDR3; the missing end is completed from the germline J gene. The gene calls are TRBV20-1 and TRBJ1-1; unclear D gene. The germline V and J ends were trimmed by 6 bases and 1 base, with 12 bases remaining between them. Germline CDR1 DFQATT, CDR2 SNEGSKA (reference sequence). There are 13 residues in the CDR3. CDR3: CSAKPDTNTEAFF. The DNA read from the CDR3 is TGCAGTGCGAAGCCTGACACGAACACTGAA.

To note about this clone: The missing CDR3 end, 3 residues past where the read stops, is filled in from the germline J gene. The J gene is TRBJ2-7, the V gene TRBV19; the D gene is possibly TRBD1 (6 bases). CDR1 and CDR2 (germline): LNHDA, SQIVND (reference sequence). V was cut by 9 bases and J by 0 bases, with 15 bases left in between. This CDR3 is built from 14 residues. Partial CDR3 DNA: TGTGCCAGCCAACGACAGGTTAGCTCCTACGAG. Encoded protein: CASQRQVSSYE. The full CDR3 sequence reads CASQRQVSSYEQYF.

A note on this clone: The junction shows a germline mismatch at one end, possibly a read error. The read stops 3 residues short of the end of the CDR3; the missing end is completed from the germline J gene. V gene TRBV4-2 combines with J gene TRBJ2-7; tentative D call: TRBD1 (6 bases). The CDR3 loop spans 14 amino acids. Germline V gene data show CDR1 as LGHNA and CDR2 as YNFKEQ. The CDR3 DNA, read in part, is TGCGCCAGCAGCCAAGGCGACAGGCATTACGAG. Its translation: CASSQGDRHYE. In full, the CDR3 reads CASSQGDRHYEQYF.

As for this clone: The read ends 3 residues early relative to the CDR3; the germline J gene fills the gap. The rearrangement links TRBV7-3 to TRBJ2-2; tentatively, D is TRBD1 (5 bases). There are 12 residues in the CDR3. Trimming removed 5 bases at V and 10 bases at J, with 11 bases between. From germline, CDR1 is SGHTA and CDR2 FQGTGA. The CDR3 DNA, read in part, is TGTGCCAGCAGCCCAACCAGGGAGGAG. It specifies CASSPTREE. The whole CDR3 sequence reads CASSPTREELFF. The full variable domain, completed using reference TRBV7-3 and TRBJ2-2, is GAGVSQTPSNKVTEKGKYVELRCDPISGHTALYWYRQSLGQGPEFLIYFQGTGAADDSGLPNDRFFAVRPEGSVSTLKIQRTERGDSAVYLCASSPTREELFFGEGSRLTVL.

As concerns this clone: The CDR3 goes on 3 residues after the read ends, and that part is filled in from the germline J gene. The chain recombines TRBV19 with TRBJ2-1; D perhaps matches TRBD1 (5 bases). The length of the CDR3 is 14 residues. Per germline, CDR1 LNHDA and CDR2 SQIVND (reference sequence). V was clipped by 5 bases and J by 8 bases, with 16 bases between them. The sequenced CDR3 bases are TGTGCCAGTAGTTTCGACGACAGTAGACATGAG. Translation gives CASSFDDSRHE. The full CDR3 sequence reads CASSFDDSRHEQFF. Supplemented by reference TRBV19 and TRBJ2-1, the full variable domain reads DGGITQSPKYLFRKEGQNVTLSCEQNLNHDAMYWYRQDPGQGLRLIYYSQIVNDFQKGDIAEGYSVSREKKESFPLTVTSAQKNPTAFYLCASSFDDSRHEQFFGPGTRLTVL.

The covered CDR3 bases are TGTGCCAGCAGCTTATTGAACAGGGTTGGGGAAAAG. Its translation is CASSLLNRVGEK. The complete CDR3 reads CASSLLNRVGEKLFF. The chain combines TRBV11-2 with TRBJ2-2; the D gene is possibly TRBD1 (6 bases). The read finishes 3 residues shy of the CDR3 end, and the germline J gene is used to complete it. The CDR3 is 15 residues long. Germline CDR1 and CDR2: SGHAT and FQNNGV.

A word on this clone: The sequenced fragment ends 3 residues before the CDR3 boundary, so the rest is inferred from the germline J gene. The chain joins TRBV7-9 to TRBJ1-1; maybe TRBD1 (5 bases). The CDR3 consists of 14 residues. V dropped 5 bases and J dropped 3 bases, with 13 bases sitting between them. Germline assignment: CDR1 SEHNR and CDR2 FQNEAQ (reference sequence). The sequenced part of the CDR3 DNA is TGTGCCAGCAGCCCGGGCAGGGTCGACACTGAA. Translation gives CASSPGRVDTE. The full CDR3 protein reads CASSPGRVDTEAFF.

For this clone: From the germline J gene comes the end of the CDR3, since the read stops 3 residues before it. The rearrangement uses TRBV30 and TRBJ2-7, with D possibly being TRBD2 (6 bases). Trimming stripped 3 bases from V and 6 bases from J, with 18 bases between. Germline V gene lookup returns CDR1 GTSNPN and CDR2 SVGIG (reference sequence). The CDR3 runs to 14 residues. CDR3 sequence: CAWSLWGVAREQYF. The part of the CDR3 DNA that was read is TGTGCCTGGAGCCTTTGGGGGGTAGCCCGCGAG. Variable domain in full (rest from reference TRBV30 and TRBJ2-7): SQTIHQWPATLVQPVGSPLSLECTVEGTSNPNLYWYRQAAGRGLQLLFYSVGIGQISSEVPQNLSASRPQDRQFILSSKKLLLSDSGFYLCAWSLWGVAREQYFGPGTRLTVT.

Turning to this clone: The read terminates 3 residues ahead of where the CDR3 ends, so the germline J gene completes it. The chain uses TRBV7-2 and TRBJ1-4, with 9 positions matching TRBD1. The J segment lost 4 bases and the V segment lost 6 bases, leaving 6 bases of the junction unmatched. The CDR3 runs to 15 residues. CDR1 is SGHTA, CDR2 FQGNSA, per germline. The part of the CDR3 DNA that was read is TGTGCCAGCAGGGAACAGGGGGCCGTTAATGAAAAA. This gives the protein CASREQGAVNEK. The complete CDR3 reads CASREQGAVNEKLFF.

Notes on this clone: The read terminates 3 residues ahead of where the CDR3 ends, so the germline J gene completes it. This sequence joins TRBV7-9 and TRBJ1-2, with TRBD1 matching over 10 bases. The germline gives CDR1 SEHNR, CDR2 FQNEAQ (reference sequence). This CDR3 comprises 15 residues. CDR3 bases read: TGTGCCAGCAGGGGGGTGACAGGGGGCCTATACGAC. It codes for CASRGVTGGLYD. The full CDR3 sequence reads CASRGVTGGLYDYTF.

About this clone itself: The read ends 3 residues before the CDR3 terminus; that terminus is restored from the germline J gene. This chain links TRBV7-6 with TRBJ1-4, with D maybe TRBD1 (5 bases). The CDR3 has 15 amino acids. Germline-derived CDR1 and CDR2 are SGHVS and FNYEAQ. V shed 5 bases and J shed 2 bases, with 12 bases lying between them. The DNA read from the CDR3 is TGTGCCAGCAGCCCCGTGGGGGGGACTAATGAAAAA. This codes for CASSPVGGTNEK. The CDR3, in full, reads CASSPVGGTNEKLFF.

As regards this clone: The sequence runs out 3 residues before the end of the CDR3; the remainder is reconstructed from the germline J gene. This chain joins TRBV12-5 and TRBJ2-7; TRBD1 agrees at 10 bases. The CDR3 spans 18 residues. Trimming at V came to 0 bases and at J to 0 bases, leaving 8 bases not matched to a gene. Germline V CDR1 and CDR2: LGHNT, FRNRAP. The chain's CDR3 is CASGLVRQGATPSYEQYF. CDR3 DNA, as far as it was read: TGTGCTAGTGGTTTGGTAAGACAGGGGGCGACCCCCTCCTACGAG.

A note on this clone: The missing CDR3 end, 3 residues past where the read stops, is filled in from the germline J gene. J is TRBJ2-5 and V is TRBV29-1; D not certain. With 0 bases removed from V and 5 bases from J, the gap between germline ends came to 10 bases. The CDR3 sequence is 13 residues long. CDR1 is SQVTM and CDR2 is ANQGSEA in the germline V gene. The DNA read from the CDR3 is TGCAGCGTTGAAGATACGGGTGGGGAGACC. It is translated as CSVEDTGGET. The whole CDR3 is CSVEDTGGETQYF. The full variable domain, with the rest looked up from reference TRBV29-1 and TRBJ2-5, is SAVISQKPSRDICQRGTSLTIQCQVDSQVTMMFWYRQQPGQSLTLIATANQGSEATYESGFVIDKFPISRPNLTFSTLTVSNMSPEDSSIYLCSVEDTGGETQYFGPGTRLLVL.

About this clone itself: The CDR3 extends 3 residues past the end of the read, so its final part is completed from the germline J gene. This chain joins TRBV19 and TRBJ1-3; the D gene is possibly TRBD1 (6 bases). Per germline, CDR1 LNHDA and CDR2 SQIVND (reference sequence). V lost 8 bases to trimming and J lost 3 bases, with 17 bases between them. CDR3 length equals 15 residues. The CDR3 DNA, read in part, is TGTGCCAGTCGCGAACAGGGTAATCTTGGAAACACC. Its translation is CASREQGNLGNT. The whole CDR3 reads CASREQGNLGNTIYF.

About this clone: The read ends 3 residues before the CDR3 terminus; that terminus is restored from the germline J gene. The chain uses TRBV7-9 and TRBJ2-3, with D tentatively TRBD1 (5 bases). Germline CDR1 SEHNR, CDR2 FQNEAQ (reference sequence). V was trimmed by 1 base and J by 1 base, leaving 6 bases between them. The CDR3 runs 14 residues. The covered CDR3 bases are TGTGCCAGCAGCTTAGTACAGGGCACAGATACG. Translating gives CASSLVQGTDT. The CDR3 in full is CASSLVQGTDTQYF. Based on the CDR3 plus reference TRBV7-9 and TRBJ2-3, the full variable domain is DTGVSQNPRHKITKRGQNVTFRCDPISEHNRLYWYRQTLGQGPEFLTYFQNEAQLEKSRLLSDRFSAERPKGSFSTLEIQRTEQGDSAMYLCASSLVQGTDTQYFGPGTRLTVL.

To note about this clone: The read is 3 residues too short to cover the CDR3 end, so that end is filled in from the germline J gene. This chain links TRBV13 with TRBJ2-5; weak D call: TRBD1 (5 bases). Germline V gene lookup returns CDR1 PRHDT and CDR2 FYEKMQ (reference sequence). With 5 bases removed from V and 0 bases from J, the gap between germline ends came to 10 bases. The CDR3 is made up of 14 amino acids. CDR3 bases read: TGTGCCAGCAGCCCACGACAGTACCAAGAGACC. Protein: CASSPRQYQET. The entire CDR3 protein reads CASSPRQYQETQYF.

The CDR3 DNA, read in part, is TGCAGTGCTAGAGCGAGGACAGGGGTCAAAAATACG. Encoded protein: CSARARTGVKNT. The complete CDR3 reads CSARARTGVKNTQYF. V gene TRBV20-1 combines with J gene TRBJ2-3; 9 bases map to TRBD1. From the germline J gene comes the end of the CDR3, since the read stops 3 residues before it. The V and J ends lost 1 base and 7 bases, in that order; junction bases with no gene match: 9. Per germline, CDR1 DFQATT and CDR2 SNEGSKA (reference sequence). This CDR3 region has 15 residues.

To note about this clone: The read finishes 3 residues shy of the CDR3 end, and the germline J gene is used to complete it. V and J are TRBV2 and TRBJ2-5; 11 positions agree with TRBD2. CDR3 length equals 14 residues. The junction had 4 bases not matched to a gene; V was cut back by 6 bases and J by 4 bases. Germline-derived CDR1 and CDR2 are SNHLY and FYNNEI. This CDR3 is CASRVAGGPETQYF. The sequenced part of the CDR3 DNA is TGTGCCAGCAGGGTAGCGGGGGGGCCAGAGACC.

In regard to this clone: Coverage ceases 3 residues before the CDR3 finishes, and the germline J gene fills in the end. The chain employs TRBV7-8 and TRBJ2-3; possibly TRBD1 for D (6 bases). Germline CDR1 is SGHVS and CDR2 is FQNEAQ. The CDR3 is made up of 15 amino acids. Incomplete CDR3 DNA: TGTGCCAGCAGCTTCGGGACAATTAGCAATCAGCCG. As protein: CASSFGTISNQP. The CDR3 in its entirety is CASSFGTISNQPQYF.

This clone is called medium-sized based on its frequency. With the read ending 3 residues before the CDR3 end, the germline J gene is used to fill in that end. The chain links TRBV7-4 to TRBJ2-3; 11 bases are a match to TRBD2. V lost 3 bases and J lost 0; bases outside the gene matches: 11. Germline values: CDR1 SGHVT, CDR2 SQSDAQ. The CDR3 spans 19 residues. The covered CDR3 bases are TGTGCCAGCAGCTTCTCTCCTAGCGGGGGGCTGACTAGCACAGATACG. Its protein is CASSFSPSGGLTSTDT. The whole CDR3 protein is CASSFSPSGGLTSTDTQYF.